These T cell receptor beta chains were read from a single sample in a study of monozygotic twins with inflammatory bowel disease. TCRdb reprocessed the 5' RACE reads and keeps a single row for each CDR3 protein, giving no DNA. This table holds around 410,000 distinct CDR3 sequences. The sample taken for sequencing was blood. These TCRs come from a human donor with ulcerative colitis or Crohn's disease, or a healthy co-twin of an affected twin (not recorded which). CDR3s include the opening cysteine and the closing phenylalanine or tryptophan.

j_call	v_call	cdr3_aa
TRBJ1-4	TRBV20-1	CSVRGDTDEKLFF
TRBJ1-2	TRBV7-9	CASSRPGTEYGYTF
TRBJ2-1	TRBV19	CASGRGGPYNEQFF
TRBJ1-2	TRBV15	CATSRDMGALSYGYTF
TRBJ1-1	TRBV29-1	CSVESTNTEAFF
TRBJ1-6	TRBV5-1	CASSLVATDNSPLHF
TRBJ1-2	TRBV2	CASSEEYRGGYTF
TRBJ2-6	TRBV12-3/TRBV12-4	CASRQGAWGANVLTF
TRBJ2-7	TRBV12-3/TRBV12-4	CASMRGGNEQYF
TRBJ2-5	TRBV28	CASRPTPRTSGQETQYF
TRBJ2-7	TRBV7-9	CASTGGPAYEQYF
TRBJ1-2	TRBV29-1	CSVAHSDSGVGYTF
TRBJ1-4	TRBV30	CAWNPGWEKLFF
TRBJ2-7	TRBV3-1	CASSPTPYEQYF